This is a list of T cell receptor beta chains from one sample in a study of chemoradiotherapy in HPV16-positive cancers. Only in-frame clones appear in the TCRdb table, and some are missing; sequencing was by immunoSEQ multiplex PCR. Here the sample spans roughly 23,000 clones, just under 75% being singletons. Specimen collection occurred from a patient who underwent chemoradiotherapy. The receptor set was obtained from a human donor with HPV-associated anogenital cancer. CDR3s include the opening cysteine and the closing phenylalanine or tryptophan. D genes are given only for firm matches. Size tells how often a clone was seen (once, few, many) or the class of an expanded clone, and some rows leave it out.

D gene | clone size | J gene | V gene | CDR3 protein | CDR3 DNA
. | few | TRBJ2-2 | TRBV7-3 | CASSLPVPGELFF | TGTGCCAGCAGCCTCCCGGTGCCCGGGGAGCTGTTTTTT
. | . | TRBJ2-1 | TRBV18 | CASSPPGQAIYNEQFF | TGTGCCAGCTCACCACCGGGCCAGGCTATCTACAATGAGCAGTTCTTC
. | few | TRBJ2-2 | TRBV7-9 | CASSLETGSRTGELFF | TGTGCCAGCAGCTTAGAGACCGGAAGTCGGACCGGGGAGCTGTTTTTT
. | . | TRBJ1-5 | TRBV28 | CASRLENQPQHF | TGTGCCAGCAGGCTGGAGAATCAGCCCCAGCATTTT
. | . | TRBJ1-5 | TRBV19 | CASSIGSSVQPQHF | TGTGCCAGTAGTATAGGCAGTTCCGTTCAGCCCCAGCATTTT
TRBD1 | . | TRBJ1-2 | TRBV27 | CASTGGMDYGYTF | TGTGCCAGCACAGGGGGCATGGACTATGGCTACACCTTC
. | . | TRBJ2-3 | TRBV7-9 | CASSLGMVADISYF | TGTGCCAGCAGCTTAGGCATGGTAGCGGATATATCGTATTTT
TRBD2 | . | TRBJ2-1 | TRBV2 | CATTREALNEQFF | TGTGCCACAACGCGGGAGGCATTGAATGAGCAGTTCTTC
. | . | TRBJ1-6 | TRBV7-9 | CASSEGGSPLHF | TGTGCCAGCAGCGAAGGTGGTTCACCCCTCCACTTT
. | few | TRBJ1-2 | TRBV7-2 | CASSLDSGWGYTF | TGTGCCAGCAGCTTAGACAGTGGATGGGGCTACACCTTC
. | . | TRBJ2-3 | TRBV5-1 | CASSLADGQGFRSLAGHTQYF | TGCGCCAGCAGCTTGGCAGACGGACAGGGGTTTCGTTCACTAGCGGGACATACGCAGTATTTT
. | . | TRBJ1-2 | TRBV7-9 | CASSSQGRYGYTF | TGTGCCAGCAGCTCCCAGGGAAGGTATGGCTACACCTTC
. | . | TRBJ2-1 | TRBV7-9 | CASSWGSWDEQFF | TGTGCCAGCAGCTGGGGTTCCTGGGATGAGCAGTTCTTC
. | . | TRBJ1-6 | TRBV28 | CASSLMGGAAYNSPLHF | TGTGCCAGCAGTTTAATGGGAGGGGCCGCCTATAATTCACCCCTCCACTTT
TRBD1 | few | TRBJ1-2 | TRBV20-1 | CRGDSNYGYTF | TGCAGGGGGGACAGCAACTATGGCTACACCTTC
TRBD1 | . | TRBJ2-7 | TRBV28 | CASSSWWDRVTYEQYF | TGTGCCAGCAGTTCCTGGTGGGACAGGGTGACCTACGAGCAGTACTTC
. | . | TRBJ1-1 | TRBV4-2 | CASSQEGSPIVEAFF | TGTGCCAGCAGCCAAGAAGGGAGCCCGATCGTAGAAGCTTTCTTT
. | few | TRBJ1-2 | TRBV7-3 | CASSLTQGNGYTF | TGTGCCAGCAGCTTAACACAGGGTAACGGCTACACCTTC
TRBD1 | . | TRBJ1-2 | TRBV5-1 | CASSLQGANYGYTF | TGCGCCAGCAGCTTACAGGGGGCTAACTATGGCTACACCTTC
TRBD1 | . | TRBJ2-1 | TRBV6-6 | CASSYRQGYYNEQFF | TGTGCCAGCAGTTACCGACAGGGGTACTACAATGAGCAGTTCTTC
TRBD1 | . | TRBJ1-6 | TRBV18 | CASSSGQDNSPLHF | TGTGCCAGCTCATCCGGACAGGATAATTCACCCCTCCACTTT
. | . | TRBJ1-3 | TRBV5-4 | CASSLVGTSSGNTIYF | TGTGCCAGCAGCTTGGTAGGCACGAGCTCTGGAAACACCATATATTTT
. | . | TRBJ1-3 | TRBV19 | CASSTSGGAGNTIYF | TGTGCCAGTAGTACCTCCGGCGGGGCCGGAAACACCATATATTTT
. | . | TRBJ2-2 | TRBV19 | CASSVEGGTGELFF | TGTGCCAGTAGTGTAGAAGGGGGGACCGGGGAGCTGTTTTTT
TRBD1 | . | TRBJ2-1 | TRBV6-1 | CASEGAQVGQFF | TGTGCCAGCGAGGGGGCCCAAGTTGGGCAGTTCTTC
. | . | TRBJ2-7 | TRBV10-1 | CAIRDLWEQYF | TGCGCCATCAGGGACCTCTGGGAGCAGTACTTC
. | few | TRBJ1-1 | TRBV6-1 | CASSEGVGQNTEAFF | TGTGCCAGCAGTGAAGGGGTCGGACAGAACACTGAAGCTTTCTTT
. | . | TRBJ1-6 | TRBV5-1 | CASSLDSANSPLHF | TGCGCCAGCAGCTTGGATTCCGCTAATTCACCCCTCCACTTT
TRBD1 | few | TRBJ1-2 | TRBV28 | CASSSPRDRGGYTF | TGTGCCAGCAGTTCCCCCCGGGACAGGGGTGGCTACACCTTC
. | . | TRBJ1-1 | TRBV2 | CASRPGGFEAFF | TGTGCCAGCAGGCCGGGGGGATTTGAAGCTTTCTTT
TRBD1 | few | TRBJ1-2 | TRBV19 | CASSMGTVSWGYTF | TGTGCCAGTAGTATGGGGACAGTGTCTTGGGGCTACACCTTC
. | . | TRBJ2-7 | TRBV6-6 | CASSPRQAQSSYEQYF | TGTGCCAGCAGCCCGCGACAGGCTCAAAGCTCCTACGAGCAGTACTTC
. | . | TRBJ1-1 | TRBV7-9 | CASSLRGHEAFF | TGTGCCAGCAGCCTAAGGGGACACGAAGCTTTCTTT
TRBD2 | . | TRBJ2-7 | TRBV7-3 | CASSITAGGRDPASYEQYF | TGTGCCAGCAGCATCACAGCGGGGGGGCGGGACCCAGCCTCCTACGAGCAGTACTTC
. | . | TRBJ2-3 | TRBV14 | CASSKADTQYF | TGTGCCAGCAGTAAAGCAGATACGCAGTATTTT
TRBD2 | . | TRBJ2-1 | TRBV4-3 | CASSQERTSGIGEQFF | TGCGCCAGCAGCCAAGAAAGGACTAGCGGGATTGGGGAGCAGTTCTTC
. | . | TRBJ1-1 | TRBV5-1 | CASSQFQFASGEAFF | TGCGCCAGCAGCCAATTCCAGTTCGCTTCCGGGGAAGCTTTCTTT
. | . | TRBJ2-7 | TRBV7-2 | CASSLDGSTYEQYF | TGTGCCAGCAGCCTGGATGGATCGACCTACGAGCAGTACTTC
TRBD1 | few | TRBJ1-1 | TRBV7-9 | CASSEEGAGTEAFF | TGTGCCAGCAGCGAGGAGGGGGCAGGGACTGAAGCTTTCTTT
. | few | TRBJ1-4 | TRBV28 | CASLGDTSYEKLFF | TGTGCCAGTTTGGGGGACACCTCATATGAAAAACTGTTTTTT
TRBD1 | few | TRBJ1-2 | TRBV6-1 | CASRQGAVGYTF | TGTGCCAGCCGACAGGGGGCGGTTGGCTACACCTTC
TRBD2 | once | TRBJ2-3 | TRBV18 | CASSPSMSGGIGDTQYF | TGTGCCAGCTCACCGTCCATGAGCGGGGGGATTGGAGATACGCAGTATTTT
TRBD1 | . | TRBJ2-7 | TRBV7-2 | CASSLDGTGAYEQYF | TGTGCCAGCAGCTTAGACGGGACAGGCGCCTACGAGCAGTACTTC
TRBD1 | . | TRBJ1-6 | TRBV27 | CASRATGGVDSPLHF | TGTGCCAGCAGAGCCACAGGGGGTGTTGATTCACCCCTCCACTTT
. | few | TRBJ1-4 | TRBV6-1 | CASSEGTALVGKLFF | TGTGCCAGCAGTGAAGGGACAGCTTTGGTGGGAAAACTGTTTTTT
. | few | TRBJ1-1 | TRBV28 | CASSEWTNTEAFF | TGTGCCAGCAGCGAATGGACCAACACTGAAGCTTTCTTT
TRBD1 | once | TRBJ1-4 | TRBV28 | CASSPFGQGEEEKLFF | TGTGCCAGCAGTCCATTCGGACAGGGAGAGGAGGAAAAACTGTTTTTT
. | . | TRBJ1-1 | TRBV7-3 | CASSPAGVATEAFF | TGTGCCAGCAGCCCCGCTGGTGTGGCCACTGAAGCTTTCTTT
TRBD2 | . | TRBJ2-3 | TRBV25-1 | CASTKGLANTQYF | TGTGCCAGCACTAAAGGACTAGCAAATACGCAGTATTTT
. | . | TRBJ1-4 | TRBV28 | CASMGGTEGEKLFF | TGTGCCAGCATGGGAGGGACCGAAGGTGAAAAACTGTTTTTT
. | few | TRBJ1-1 | TRBV2 | CASSGGRLNTEAFF | TGTGCCAGCTCCGGGGGGAGATTGAACACTGAAGCTTTCTTT